The 27 T cell receptor beta chains below come from one sample, sequenced in a study of human T cells and chemical hapten exposure. MiXCR, applied by TCRdb to the RACE reads, yields one record per CDR3 protein. The sample includes more than 250,000 distinct CDR3 sequences, about 9% of them seen just once. Described time point: pre-sensitization, week 0. Treatment specified: therapeutic diphenylcyclopropenone sensitization with weekly scalp DPC. Sequenced material: whole blood, taken in connection with sensitization to the hapten diphenylcyclopropenone (DPC). The receptors come from a middle-aged woman with alopecia areata. Some clones in this sample may be carry-over from other donors' samples.

This clonotype was seen ten or more times. This chain connects TRBV7-3 to TRBJ1-1, with D perhaps matching TRBD1 (5 bases). With 2 bases removed from V and 3 bases from J, the gap between germline ends came to 7 bases. The germline CDR1 and CDR2 sequences are SGHTA and FQGTGA. The CDR3 totals 13 residues. CDR3 sequence reads: CASSLRGDTEAFF. Here the CDR3 DNA reads TGTGCCAGCAGCTTACGGGGGGACACTGAAGCTTTCTTT.

This clonotype was picked up a small number of times. The J gene is TRBJ2-5, the V gene TRBV12-3 or TRBV12-4; weak D call: TRBD2 (6 bases). Deletions cut 5 bases from V and 7 bases from J, with 14 bases between. The CDR3 runs to 13 residues. DNA of the CDR3: TGTGCCAGCAGTAGGACTATGCCCGGGACCCAGTACTTC. It specifies CASSRTMPGTQYF.

This clonotype was observed at least ten times. V gene TRBV6-6 combines with J gene TRBJ2-7, with TRBD2 identical over 11 bases. Germline CDR1 and CDR2: MNHNY and SVGAGI (reference sequence). The CDR3 runs 13 residues. Germline trimming cut 7 bases from V and 7 bases from J; bases unmatched to any gene: 6. The DNA for the CDR3 is TGTGCCAGCACCATAGCGGGAGGGGTTGAGCAGTACTTC. It translates to CASTIAGGVEQYF.

J is TRBJ1-1 and V is TRBV4-1, with D unclear. The CDR3 is 14 amino acids. Trimming took off 0 bases at V and 0 bases at J, with 5 bases between the two ends. Looked up from germline, CDR1 is MGHRA and CDR2 is YSYEKL. DNA of the CDR3: TGCGCCAGCAGCCAAGATCCAGTGAACACTGAAGCTTTCTTT. Translation: CASSQDPVNTEAFF.

This clonotype was observed at least ten times. The V and J genes are TRBV5-1 and TRBJ2-5; TRBD2 matches 12 bases. The germline V gene has CDR1 SGHRS and CDR2 YFSETQ. The V gene end was trimmed by 0 bases and the J gene end by 5 bases; junction bases not matched to a gene: 5. CDR3 length: 16 residues. This chain's CDR3 is CASSLAASGRVETQYF. The CDR3 bases are TGCGCCAGCAGCTTGGCGGCTAGCGGGAGGGTTGAGACCCAGTACTTC.

This clonotype was recorded once. The rearrangement joins TRBV6-5 to TRBJ2-7; TRBD2 is a possible D gene (6 bases). Germline values: CDR1 MNHEY, CDR2 SVGAGI. This CDR3 contains 14 residues. Trimming pared 5 bases from V and 0 bases from J, leaving 11 bases between. DNA for the CDR3: TGTGCCAGCAGTCCTGGACTATACTCCTACGAGCAGTACTTC. This translates into CASSPGLYSYEQYF.

Only a few counts were recorded for this clonotype. The chain uses TRBV28 and TRBJ2-7; 7 nucleotides line up with TRBD2. Trimming removed 4 bases from V and 0 bases from J; junction bases left unmatched: 12. Germline V gene lookup returns CDR1 MDHEN and CDR2 SYDVKM. The CDR3 length is 17 residues. CDR3 sequence reads: CASSSLGGVTHSYEQYF. As DNA, the CDR3 is TGTGCCAGCAGTTCGTTGGGGGGGGTGACACACTCCTACGAGCAGTACTTC.

The chain recombines TRBV3-1 with TRBJ1-5; D gene unclear. V lost 2 bases and J 7 bases, leaving 9 bases between the germline ends. The CDR3 is made up of 13 amino acids. CDR1 is LGHDT, CDR2 YNNKEL, per germline (reference sequence). The CDR3 coding sequence is TGTGCCAGCAGCCAAAACATCGAACAGCCCCAGCATTTT. It is translated as CASSQNIEQPQHF.

The V gene is TRBV28, the J gene TRBJ1-1; the D is unclear. Germline CDR1 and CDR2: MDHEN and SYDVKM. The V end lost 7 bases, the J end lost 3 bases, and 9 bases lay between the germline ends. The CDR3 is 12 residues long. This CDR3 is CASNQGYTEAFF. The CDR3 DNA follows: TGTGCCAGCAACCAAGGATACACTGAAGCTTTCTTT.

This clonotype showed up just a few times. The chain uses TRBV28 and TRBJ2-3; perhaps TRBD2 as D (5 bases). The CDR3 runs to 14 residues. CDR1 and CDR2 (germline): MDHEN, SYDVKM. V was shortened by 7 bases and J by 7 bases, with 18 bases between the two germline ends. CDR3 in DNA: TGTGCCAGCATCGGGAAGATAGCGAGAAATACGCAGTATTTT. This sequence encodes CASIGKIARNTQYF.

The genes are TRBV12-3 or TRBV12-4 and TRBJ1-6, with D uncertain. The CDR3 sequence is 15 residues long. Trimming removed 8 bases at V and 4 bases at J, with 15 bases between. CDR3 nucleotide sequence: TGTGCCAGCGCCCCGGGGAAGTTTTATAATTCACCCCTCCACTTT. Translation gives CASAPGKFYNSPLHF.

Only a few counts were recorded for this clonotype. The chain uses TRBV4-2 and TRBJ2-6; 8 bases fit TRBD1. Trimming removed 0 bases from V and 2 bases from J; junction bases left unmatched: 6. The CDR3 loop spans 18 amino acids. Germline V gives CDR1 LGHNA, CDR2 YNFKEQ. CDR3 coding DNA: TGTGCCAGCAGCCAAGACAGGGGGCGCTCGCCTGGGGCCAACGTCCTGACTTTC. This sequence encodes CASSQDRGRSPGANVLTF.

This clonotype showed up just a few times. V is TRBV5-1 and J is TRBJ1-6, with D maybe TRBD1 (5 bases). V was clipped by 0 bases and J by 5 bases, with 9 bases between them. Germline-derived CDR1 and CDR2 are SGHRS and YFSETQ. This CDR3 has 15 residues. The CDR3 spells CASSLGDGNNSPLHF. The CDR3 DNA reads as TGCGCCAGCAGCTTGGGGGACGGTAATAATTCACCCCTCCACTTT.

This clonotype came up many times. V gene TRBV5-6 combines with J gene TRBJ2-1, with no clear D. CDR1 is SGHDT, CDR2 YYEEEE, per germline. V dropped 4 bases and J dropped 7 bases, with 15 bases sitting between them. CDR3 length: 14 amino acids. In DNA, the CDR3 is TGTGCCAGCAGCCCCCTGGTGGCTTATAATGAGCAGTTCTTC. Protein product: CASSPLVAYNEQFF.

This clonotype was recorded at least ten times. This sequence joins TRBV10-3 and TRBJ2-7; the D gene is possibly TRBD2 (5 bases). The CDR3 contains 15 residues. Looked up from germline, CDR1 is ENHRY and CDR2 is SYGVKD. V was shortened by 3 bases and J by 2 bases, with 14 bases between the two germline ends. CDR3 sequence reads: CAISDSKRETYEQYF. CDR3 sequence (DNA): TGTGCCATCAGTGATTCCAAAAGGGAGACCTACGAGCAGTACTTC.

This clonotype showed up just a few times. The chain combines TRBV10-3 with TRBJ2-3; 12 bases line up with TRBD2. Trimming at V came to 10 bases and at J to 1 base, leaving 15 bases not matched to a gene. From germline, CDR1 is ENHRY and CDR2 SYGVKD. CDR3 length: 18 residues. In DNA, the CDR3 is TGTGCCACCAAGCCAGCTAGCGGGAGGGCCGAGGGCACAGATACGCAGTATTTT. It encodes CATKPASGRAEGTDTQYF.

V is TRBV9 and J is TRBJ1-4, with a possible D match to TRBD1 (5 bases). The CDR3 length is 15 residues. The germline V and J ends were trimmed by 1 base and 7 bases, with 14 bases remaining between them. CDR1 and CDR2 from the germline V gene are SGDLS and YYNGEE. The CDR3 protein is CASSVTVGEAEKLFF. As DNA, the CDR3 is TGTGCCAGCAGCGTAACAGTAGGGGAGGCTGAAAAACTGTTTTTT.

The chain employs TRBV20-1 and TRBJ2-5, with a possible D match to TRBD2 (6 bases). V lost 6 bases and J 7 bases, leaving 15 bases between the germline ends. The CDR3 loop spans 12 amino acids. The germline CDR1 and CDR2 sequences are DFQATT and SNEGSKA (reference sequence). The DNA of the CDR3 is TGCAGTGCCCGCCTACTAGCCGCGACCCAGTACTTC. It yields the protein CSARLLAATQYF.

This clonotype turned up a few times. V gene TRBV6-2 or TRBV6-3 combines with J gene TRBJ2-3; D call uncertain. Deletions cut 0 bases from V and 9 bases from J, with 7 bases between. CDR1 is MNHEY and CDR2 is SVGEGT in the germline V gene. The CDR3 covers 12 residues. The CDR3: CASSYSGFTQYF. The CDR3 DNA follows: TGTGCCAGCAGTTACTCCGGGTTCACGCAGTATTTT.

Written as DNA, the CDR3 is TGTGCCAGCAGCCCCTCCCGGGGCAATGAGCAGTTCTTC. Its protein is CASSPSRGNEQFF. This chain uses TRBV6-2 or TRBV6-3 with TRBJ2-1, with TRBD2 as a possible D gene (5 bases). The CDR3 length is 13 residues. Germline V gene lookup returns CDR1 MNHEY and CDR2 SVGEGT. V shed 6 bases and J shed 6 bases, with 12 bases lying between them.

This sequence joins TRBV29-1 and TRBJ1-5; maybe TRBD1 (5 bases). Trimming removed 4 bases at V and 3 bases at J, with 7 bases between. This CDR3 is built from 12 residues. Germline V gene lookup returns CDR1 SQVTM and CDR2 ANQGSEA. CDR3 bases: TGCAGCGTTGGGGACTCCAATCAGCCCCAGCATTTT. Its protein product is CSVGDSNQPQHF. The complete variable domain, with remaining parts taken from reference TRBV29-1 and TRBJ1-5, reads SAVISQKPSRDICQRGTSLTIQCQVDSQVTMMFWYRQQPGQSLTLIATANQGSEATYESGFVIDKFPISRPNLTFSTLTVSNMSPEDSSIYLCSVGDSNQPQHFGDGTRLSIL.

The sample holds many counts of this clonotype. The genes are TRBV7-2 and TRBJ2-1, with D tentatively TRBD2 (9 bases). V was shortened by 5 bases and J by 6 bases, with 20 bases between the two germline ends. Germline lookup yields CDR1 SGHTA and CDR2 FQGNSA. The CDR3 spans 16 residues. CDR3 sequence: CASSPGGGRAGNEQFF. The CDR3 coding sequence is TGTGCCAGCAGCCCAGGGGGCGGGAGGGCCGGCAATGAGCAGTTCTTC.

This chain connects TRBV7-6 to TRBJ2-3, with 14 bases identical to TRBD2. J gave up 0 bases and V 3 bases, and 5 bases lay outside the gene matches. Germline V gives CDR1 SGHVS, CDR2 FNYEAQ. The CDR3 consists of 18 residues. The CDR3, as DNA: TGTGCCAGCAGCTTCCCGGGGACTAGCGGGAGTAGCACAGATACGCAGTATTTT. This codes for CASSFPGTSGSSTDTQYF.

There are many counts of this clonotype. The rearrangement joins TRBV6-5 to TRBJ1-1, with TRBD1 as a possible D gene (5 bases). CDR3 length equals 13 residues. The V and J ends lost 4 bases and 4 bases respectively, with 10 bases between them. Per the germline V gene, CDR1 is MNHEY and CDR2 is SVGAGI. CDR3 nucleotides: TGTGCCAGCAGTTGGGGCCTCGGCACTGAAGCTTTCTTT. Amino acid sequence: CASSWGLGTEAFF.

This clonotype was counted a few times. The chain employs TRBV6-5 and TRBJ1-5; the D gene is possibly TRBD1 (6 bases). The germline CDR1 and CDR2 sequences are MNHEY and SVGAGI. The CDR3 contains 14 residues. The germline V and J ends were trimmed by 2 bases and 7 bases, with 12 bases remaining between them. The DNA for the CDR3 is TGTGCCAGCAGTTACGGGGGGCGCGGACAGCCCCAGCATTTT. Its translation: CASSYGGRGQPQHF.

Written as DNA, the CDR3 is TGTGCCAGCAGCGTAGGGACTAGTACAGAGACCCAGTACTTC. Translation: CASSVGTSTETQYF. The chain has TRBV9 and TRBJ2-5; 7 bases map to TRBD2. The length of the CDR3 is 14 residues. The V gene's germline CDR1 is SGDLS and CDR2 YYNGEE. The V and J ends lost 0 bases and 4 bases, in that order; junction bases with no gene match: 3.

This clonotype was detected a few times. The chain employs TRBV12-3 or TRBV12-4 and TRBJ2-7, with 8 bases aligning to TRBD2. CDR3 length equals 16 residues. V was pared by 3 bases and J by 0 bases, with 7 bases of the junction left unmatched. The DNA for the CDR3 is TGTGCCAGCAGTTTTGCCAGCGGGAGCCGCTCCTACGAGCAGTACTTC. Translation: CASSFASGSRSYEQYF.